This entry lists 18 T cell receptor beta chains sequenced from one sample in a study of radiotherapy plus CTLA-4 blockade in lung cancer. Measured with immunoSEQ multiplex PCR; TCRdb has only the in-frame clones, and not every one. The data hold more than 90,000 clones, with around nine tenths observed a single time. The material was peripheral blood, obtained from a patient treated with radiotherapy plus ipilimumab. The receptors shown here come from a human donor with non-small cell lung cancer that progressed on radiotherapy plus ipilimumab.

This clone was counted a few times. The chain links TRBV6-5 to TRBJ2-2; no definite D call. V dropped 0 bases and J dropped 6 bases, with 5 bases sitting between them. The CDR3 sequence is 13 residues long. Germline V gives CDR1 MNHEY, CDR2 SVGAGI. The CDR3 DNA reads as TGTGCCAGCAGTTACTCTGGTCCCGGGGAGCTGTTTTTT. Translated: CASSYSGPGELFF.

This chain joins TRBV2 and TRBJ1-1; D is ambiguous. Trimming pared 7 bases from V and 4 bases from J, leaving 13 bases between. Germline V CDR1 and CDR2: SNHLY, FYNNEI. This CDR3 is 13 amino acids long. CDR3 residues: CASTTLGGTEAFF. In DNA form, the CDR3 reads TGTGCCAGCACTACGTTGGGAGGCACTGAAGCTTTCTTT.

The V and J genes are TRBV2 and TRBJ2-1, with 8 positions matching TRBD2. The ends lost 6 bases at V and 9 bases at J; junction bases unmatched: 7. The CDR3 runs 13 residues. Per the germline V gene, CDR1 is SNHLY and CDR2 is FYNNEI. CDR3 residues: CASRRGREGEQFF. CDR3 bases: TGTGCCAGCAGGAGGGGTCGGGAGGGTGAGCAGTTCTTC.

The chain links TRBV5-6 to TRBJ2-6; D is uncertain. The CDR3 has 19 residues. Per germline, CDR1 SGHDT and CDR2 YYEEEE. V lost 2 bases and J 1 base, leaving 19 bases between the germline ends. The CDR3 is CASSLFRYGGPSGANVLTF. CDR3 nucleotides: TGTGCCAGCAGCTTATTTAGGTACGGCGGCCCTTCTGGGGCCAACGTCCTGACTTTC.

The chain couples TRBV19 to TRBJ2-7; maybe TRBD2 (5 bases). Trimming shortened V by 6 bases and J by 3 bases, and 12 bases separated the two germline ends. Germline values: CDR1 LNHDA, CDR2 SQIVND (reference sequence). This CDR3 region has 13 residues. CDR3 nucleotides: TGTGCCAGTAGCTTGAGGGAGAACTACGAGCAGTACTTC. Its protein product is CASSLRENYEQYF.

This chain joins TRBV4-1 and TRBJ1-3; tentatively, D is TRBD1 (5 bases). CDR1 is MGHRA, CDR2 YSYEKL, per germline. The germline V and J ends were trimmed by 3 bases and 0 bases, with 18 bases remaining between them. The CDR3 sequence is 18 residues long. CDR3 sequence: CASSQDRDFVFSGNTIYF. The CDR3 nucleotides are TGCGCCAGCAGCCAGGACCGGGACTTTGTTTTCTCTGGAAACACCATATATTTT.

The chain joins TRBV19 to TRBJ1-1; D is unresolved. CDR3 length equals 13 residues. Germline loops: CDR1 LNHDA, CDR2 SQIVND (reference sequence). Trimming removed 5 bases from V and 0 bases from J, with 7 bases in between. CDR3 nucleotides: TGTGCCAGTAGTTCCCAGATGAACACTGAAGCTTTCTTT. Translated: CASSSQMNTEAFF. The variable domain in full, with the rest retrieved from reference TRBV19 and TRBJ1-1, is DGGITQSPKYLFRKEGQNVTLSCEQNLNHDAMYWYRQDPGQGLRLIYYSQIVNDFQKGDIAEGYSVSREKKESFPLTVTSAQKNPTAFYLCASSSQMNTEAFFGQGTRLTVV.

This chain links TRBV5-1 with TRBJ2-5; 8 bases fit TRBD1. The V segment lost 0 bases and the J segment 1 base; nucleotides outside the gene matches: 5. The germline CDR1 and CDR2 sequences are SGHRS and YFSETQ. The CDR3 totals 16 residues. The CDR3 is CASSLEGTGSQETQYF. The DNA for the CDR3 is TGCGCCAGCAGCTTGGAGGGGACAGGCTCCCAAGAGACCCAGTACTTC. Complete variable domain (other parts from reference TRBV5-1 and TRBJ2-5): KAGVTQTPRYLIKTRGQQVTLSCSPISGHRSVSWYQQTPGQGLQFLFEYFSETQRNKGNFPGRFSGRQFSNSRSEMNVSTLELGDSALYLCASSLEGTGSQETQYFGPGTRLLVL.

This clone appeared a few times. The chain is built from TRBV4-1 and TRBJ2-7, with 10 bases lining up with TRBD1. There are 15 residues in the CDR3. CDR1 and CDR2 (germline): MGHRA, YSYEKL. The junction had 9 bases not matched to a gene; V was cut back by 4 bases and J by 6 bases. CDR3 nucleotides: TGCGCCAGCAGCCTTTCCGGGACAGGGGTCGGCGAGCAGTACTTC. Translated: CASSLSGTGVGEQYF.

Details on this clone: A read error may produce the germline difference seen at one junction end. This chain uses TRBV7-2 with TRBJ1-4; 7 nucleotides match TRBD1. The length of the CDR3 is 15 residues. Per germline, CDR1 SGHTA and CDR2 FQGNSA. DNA of the CDR3: TGTGCCAGCAGCCTTCAAGCCGCGGGGGGACAGAAAATAAGTTTT. It yields the protein CASSLQAAGGQKISF. Variable domain in full (rest from reference TRBV7-2 and TRBJ1-4): GAGVSQSPSNKVTEKGKDVELRCDPISGHTALYWYRQSLGQGLEFLIYFQGNSAPDKSGLPSDRFSAERTGGSVSTLTIQRTQQEDSAVYLCASSLQAAGGQKISFGSGTQLSVL.

The V call is TRBV11-2, the J call TRBJ2-7; 9 nucleotides agree with TRBD2. The CDR3 contains 15 residues. Trimming took 8 bases from V and 3 from J; bases not matched to a gene: 11. In germline, CDR1 is SGHAT, CDR2 FQNNGV. CDR3: CASRSGSMGNYEQYF. The CDR3 coding sequence is TGTGCCAGCCGTAGCGGGAGCATGGGAAACTACGAGCAGTACTTC.

The V gene is TRBV7-6, the J gene TRBJ2-1; D uncertain. The V gene's germline CDR1 is SGHVS and CDR2 FNYEAQ. Trimming cost V 5 bases and J 8 bases, with 13 bases left between them. CDR3 length equals 13 residues. CDR3: CASSAETDDEQFF. CDR3 nucleotide sequence: TGTGCCAGCAGCGCGGAGACGGACGATGAGCAGTTCTTC.

This chain's CDR3 is CATSSSVGDQETQYF. The DNA of the CDR3 is TGTGCCACCTCTTCTTCGGTTGGGGACCAAGAGACCCAGTACTTC. This rearrangement joins TRBV15 to TRBJ2-5; D gene ambiguous. Germline lookup yields CDR1 LNHNV and CDR2 YYDKDF (reference sequence). V was clipped by 8 bases and J by 0 bases, with 16 bases between them. CDR3 size: 15 residues. The full variable domain, completed using reference TRBV15 and TRBJ2-5, is DAMVIQNPRYQVTQFGKPVTLSCSQTLNHNVMYWYQQKSSQAPKLLFHYYDKDFNNEADTPDNFQSRRPNTSFCFLDIRSPGLGDTAMYLCATSSSVGDQETQYFGPGTRLLVL.

The J gene is TRBJ2-7, the V gene TRBV10-2; D not resolved. CDR3 size: 14 residues. Germline V gene data show CDR1 as WSHSY and CDR2 as SAAADI. Trimming removed 4 bases at V and 6 bases at J, with 16 bases between. The CDR3 nucleotides are TGCGCCAGCAGTGGAGGCTATCTCGTTGGCGAGCAGTACTTC. This translates into CASSGGYLVGEQYF.

This clone was detected once. The CDR3 DNA sequence: TGTGCCATCAGTGGGCGGAGACCAGATACGCAGTATTTT. It codes for CAISGRRPDTQYF. The chain employs TRBV10-3 and TRBJ2-3; D is uncertain. This CDR3 has 13 residues. V gave up 4 bases and J gave up 4 bases, with 9 bases separating them. CDR1 is ENHRY and CDR2 is SYGVKD in the germline V gene.

This chain uses TRBV4-2 with TRBJ2-4, with D possibly being TRBD2 (5 bases). Germline loops: CDR1 LGHNA, CDR2 YNFKEQ. V was pared by 1 base and J by 0 bases, with 13 bases between. This CDR3 spans 17 amino acids. CDR3: CASSQVGELLAKNIQYF. The CDR3 DNA reads TGTGCCAGCAGCCAAGTCGGGGAGCTACTAGCCAAAAACATTCAGTACTTC.

V and J are TRBV4-2 and TRBJ2-2; the match to TRBD2 covers 9 bases. The CDR3 is 15 residues long. With V trimmed by 2 bases and J by 7 bases, 5 bases remained unmatched. CDR1 and CDR2 (germline): LGHNA, YNFKEQ. This CDR3 is CASSQLAGVHGELFF. The DNA of the CDR3 is TGTGCCAGCAGCCAATTAGCGGGAGTTCACGGGGAGCTGTTTTTT.

This chain uses TRBV25-1 with TRBJ1-1; no firm D call. The germline CDR1 and CDR2 sequences are MGHDK and SYGVNS. CDR3 length: 15 amino acids. V was pared by 3 bases and J by 1 base, with 12 bases between. This CDR3 is CASSDGSRWNTEAFF. The CDR3 DNA follows: TGTGCCAGCAGTGACGGCAGCCGATGGAACACTGAAGCTTTCTTT.